These 10 T cell receptor beta chains share one sample of origin, sequenced in a study of blood T cell repertoires in COVID-19. Method: immunoSEQ multiplex PCR; TCRdb's copy keeps in-frame clones and lacks some. The sample lists hundreds of thousands of clones; roughly 88% were seen once. The sample consisted of PBMCs or T cells enriched from blood (not recorded which). These receptors were taken from a woman aged 18-29 years who had been exposed to COVID-19.

The chain carries TRBV7-3 and TRBJ2-3; 7 bases are a match to TRBD1. The CDR3 has 15 residues. Per germline, CDR1 SGHTA and CDR2 FQGTGA. With V trimmed by 2 bases and J by 2 bases, 4 bases remained unmatched. As DNA, the CDR3 is TGTGCCAGCAGCTTATCGGGACAGTTCACAGATACGCAGTATTTT. Residues: CASSLSGQFTDTQYF.

In its sample, this clone was seen a few times. This chain connects TRBV19 to TRBJ1-1; TRBD1 might be the D (6 bases). The CDR3 is 13 residues long. Trimming left V 3 bases short and J 1 base short, with 6 bases between. Germline lookup yields CDR1 LNHDA and CDR2 SQIVND (reference sequence). DNA for the CDR3: TGTGCCAGTAGTATGACAGGGAACACTGAAGCTTTCTTT. It specifies CASSMTGNTEAFF. Supplemented by reference TRBV19 and TRBJ1-1, the full variable domain reads DGGITQSPKYLFRKEGQNVTLSCEQNLNHDAMYWYRQDPGQGLRLIYYSQIVNDFQKGDIAEGYSVSREKKESFPLTVTSAQKNPTAFYLCASSMTGNTEAFFGQGTRLTVV.

This chain joins TRBV7-8 and TRBJ1-6; weak D call: TRBD1 (5 bases). With 1 base removed from V and 7 bases from J, the gap between germline ends came to 11 bases. The CDR3 has 15 residues. Germline V CDR1 and CDR2: SGHVS, FQNEAQ. The CDR3 protein is CASSLVLQANSPLHF. DNA of the CDR3: TGTGCCAGCAGCTTAGTATTACAGGCCAATTCACCCCTCCACTTT.

Concerning this clone: Distinct nucleotide sequences in the sample also encode this CDR3. This rearrangement joins TRBV28 to TRBJ2-5, with D possibly TRBD2 on 5 matching bases. The CDR3 has 15 amino acids. From germline, CDR1 is MDHEN and CDR2 SYDVKM. V lost 4 bases to trimming and J lost 2 bases, with 14 bases between them. The CDR3 reads CASSSALSGQETQYF. The CDR3 bases are TGTGCCAGCAGTTCGGCCCTGTCGGGACAAGAGACCCAGTACTTC.

V gene TRBV6-5 combines with J gene TRBJ1-1; no clear D. CDR1 MNHEY and CDR2 SVGAGI come from the germline V gene. The CDR3 contains 14 residues. Trimming pared 6 bases from V and 1 base from J, leaving 12 bases between. The DNA for the CDR3 is TGTGCCAGCAGGGTACCTAAACCGAACACTGAAGCTTTCTTT. It translates to CASRVPKPNTEAFF.

The rearrangement links TRBV6-5 to TRBJ2-1, with 8 bases identical to TRBD2. This CDR3 spans 16 amino acids. The V and J ends lost 2 bases and 7 bases, in that order; junction bases with no gene match: 10. Germline V CDR1 and CDR2: MNHEY, SVGAGI. The CDR3 reads CASSYTGLGFGNEQFF. The DNA for the CDR3 is TGTGCCAGCAGTTACACGGGACTAGGCTTTGGGAATGAGCAGTTCTTC.

V is TRBV6-1 and J is TRBJ2-7; TRBD2 matches 10 bases. The V gene's germline CDR1 is MNHNS and CDR2 SASEGT. Germline trimming cut 0 bases from V and 4 bases from J; bases unmatched to any gene: 9. This CDR3 comprises 17 residues. DNA for the CDR3: TGTGCCAGCAGTGAAGCCGTAACTAGCGGGACTATATACGAGCAGTACTTC. Its translation is CASSEAVTSGTIYEQYF.

The chain joins TRBV18 to TRBJ2-7, with a possible D match to TRBD1 (5 bases). Germline CDR1 and CDR2: KGHSH and LQKENI. The length of the CDR3 is 16 residues. The V end lost 3 bases, the J end lost 7 bases, and 22 bases lay between the germline ends. The CDR3 is CASSPFEGAGSGEQYF. CDR3 DNA: TGTGCCAGCTCACCGTTTGAAGGGGCAGGTTCTGGAGAGCAGTACTTC.

The rearrangement links TRBV18 to TRBJ2-2; TRBD2 matches at 8 bases. The CDR3 length is 15 residues. V gave up 3 bases and J gave up 0 bases; unmatched junction bases: 0. Germline CDR1 and CDR2: KGHSH and LQKENI. The CDR3 protein is CASSPSGTNTGELFF. DNA of the CDR3: TGTGCCAGCTCACCTAGCGGGACGAACACCGGGGAGCTGTTTTTT.

The chain joins TRBV4-1 to TRBJ2-7, with D possibly TRBD2 on 5 matching bases. The germline V gene encodes CDR1 MGHRA and CDR2 YSYEKL. There are 15 residues in the CDR3. The V end lost 0 bases, the J end lost 5 bases, and 14 bases lay between the germline ends. CDR3 protein: CASSQDGRTSDEQYF. The CDR3 DNA reads as TGCGCCAGCAGCCAAGATGGTAGGACTTCGGACGAGCAGTACTTC.